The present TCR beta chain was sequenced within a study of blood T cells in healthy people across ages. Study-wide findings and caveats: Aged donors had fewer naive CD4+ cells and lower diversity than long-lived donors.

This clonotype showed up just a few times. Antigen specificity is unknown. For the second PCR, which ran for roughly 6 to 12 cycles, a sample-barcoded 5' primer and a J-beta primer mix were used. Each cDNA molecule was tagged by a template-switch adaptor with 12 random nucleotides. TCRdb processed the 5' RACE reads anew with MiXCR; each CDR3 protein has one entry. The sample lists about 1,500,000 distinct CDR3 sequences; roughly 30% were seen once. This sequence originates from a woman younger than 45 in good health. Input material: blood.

DNA for the CDR3: TGTGCCAGCAGTAAACCCACAGATACGCAGTATTTT. This sequence encodes CASSKPTDTQYF. The rearrangement links TRBV7-8 to TRBJ2-3, with D hard to call. Trimming shortened V by 6 bases and J by 2 bases, and 6 bases separated the two germline ends. Per the germline V gene, CDR1 is SGHVS and CDR2 is FQNEAQ. CDR3 length equals 12 residues. The variable domain in full, completed from reference TRBV7-8 and TRBJ2-3, reads GAGVSQSPRYKVAKRGQDVALRCDPISGHVSLFWYQQALGQGPEFLTYFQNEAQLDKSGLPSDRFFAERPEGSVSTLKIQRTQQEDSAVYLCASSKPTDTQYFGPGTRLTVL.